A single sample gave rise to the 9 T cell receptor beta chains below, sequenced in a study of T cell changes during pregnancy in multiple sclerosis. Profiling relied on immunoSEQ multiplex PCR, and the TCRdb table lists in-frame clones only, not all of them. The table lists roughly 15,000 clones, about 83% of them singletons. Sequencing used CD8+ T cells from peripheral blood mononuclear cells, obtained in the second trimester of pregnancy. Receptor source: a female donor in good health, enrolled as a control in a pregnancy study.

This CDR3 reads CASKPGATNEKLFF. As DNA, the CDR3 is TGTGCCAGCAAACCAGGGGCAACTAATGAAAAACTGTTTTTT. This chain connects TRBV7-9 to TRBJ1-4; TRBD1 is a possible D gene (6 bases). The CDR3 length is 14 residues. Trimming removed 7 bases from V and 0 bases from J, with 9 bases in between. Germline V gene lookup returns CDR1 SEHNR and CDR2 FQNEAQ (reference sequence). Filled out from reference TRBV7-9 and TRBJ1-4, the complete variable domain reads DTGVSQNPRHKITKRGQNVTFRCDPISEHNRLYWYRQTLGQGPEFLTYFQNEAQLEKSRLLSDRFSAERPKGSFSTLEIQRTEQGDSAMYLCASKPGATNEKLFFGSGTQLSVL.

The gene calls are TRBV9 and TRBJ2-1; weak D call: TRBD2 (6 bases). V was clipped by 6 bases and J by 15 bases, with 19 bases between them. Germline loops: CDR1 SGDLS, CDR2 YYNGEE. The CDR3 runs to 12 residues. The CDR3 protein is CASTPGGGALFF. The CDR3 DNA sequence: TGTGCCAGCACCCCCGGTGGCGGGGCTCTGTTCTTC.

The V call is TRBV7-6, the J call TRBJ2-2; 9 bases agree with TRBD1. The germline gives CDR1 SGHVS, CDR2 FNYEAQ. The V gene end was trimmed by 5 bases and the J gene end by 6 bases; junction bases not matched to a gene: 7. This CDR3 has 15 amino acids. The CDR3 here is CASSTRDRASGELFF. The CDR3 DNA follows: TGTGCCAGCAGCACCCGGGACAGGGCATCCGGGGAGCTGTTTTTT.

DNA of the CDR3: TGTGCCAGTAGTATTGGAATGGCGGGGATTTACGAGCAGTACTTC. It is translated as CASSIGMAGIYEQYF. The chain has TRBV19 and TRBJ2-7; D might be TRBD2 (6 bases). The V gene's germline CDR1 is LNHDA and CDR2 SQIVND (reference sequence). CDR3 length: 15 residues. V shed 3 bases and J shed 4 bases, with 16 bases lying between them. Looking up the rest from reference TRBV19 and TRBJ2-7 gives the full variable domain: DGGITQSPKYLFRKEGQNVTLSCEQNLNHDAMYWYRQDPGQGLRLIYYSQIVNDFQKGDIAEGYSVSREKKESFPLTVTSAQKNPTAFYLCASSIGMAGIYEQYFGPGTRLTVT.

V gene TRBV7-3 combines with J gene TRBJ2-1; perhaps TRBD1 as D (7 bases). V lost 6 bases to trimming and J lost 7 bases, with 22 bases between them. CDR1 and CDR2 from the germline V gene are SGHTA and FQGTGA. The CDR3 length is 16 residues. The CDR3 DNA reads TGTGCCAGCAGTTTTAATTTGGGACCAGGGGGGAATGAGCAGTTCTTC. Its translation is CASSFNLGPGGNEQFF.

The V gene is TRBV4-3, the J gene TRBJ2-3; perhaps TRBD1 as D (7 bases). V lost 1 base, J lost 4 bases, and 12 bases lay in between. Germline CDR1 reads LGHNA; CDR2 reads YSLEER. The CDR3 runs 15 residues. CDR3 nucleotides: TGCGCCAGCAGCCAAGCGGTCAGGGGGGCAGATACGCAGTATTTT. Protein: CASSQAVRGADTQYF.

The gene calls are TRBV7-9 and TRBJ2-7; TRBD1 matches 7 bases. Per germline, CDR1 SEHNR and CDR2 FQNEAQ (reference sequence). CDR3 size: 12 residues. J gave up 7 bases and V 5 bases, and 5 bases lay outside the gene matches. CDR3 nucleotides: TGTGCCAGCAGCCTCGGACAGGTGGAGCAGTACTTC. Amino acids: CASSLGQVEQYF.

This chain joins TRBV27 and TRBJ1-3, with TRBD1 identical over 8 bases. Germline assignment: CDR1 MNHEY and CDR2 SMNVEV (reference sequence). Trimming cost V 3 bases and J 4 bases; bases outside gene matches: 5. The CDR3 sequence is 15 residues long. CDR3 loop: CASSFQGAPGNTIYF. CDR3 bases: TGTGCCAGCAGTTTTCAGGGGGCGCCCGGAAACACCATATATTTT.

V usage is TRBV29-1 and J usage is TRBJ2-3; D is perhaps TRBD2 (7 bases). The V gene lost 1 base and the J gene lost 3 bases, with 14 bases spanning the gap. CDR3 size: 15 residues. Germline V lookup: CDR1 SQVTM, CDR2 ANQGSEA. CDR3 DNA sequence: TGCAGCGTTGAAGGGGAGGGGGTCGGTACAGATACGCAGTATTTT. Its protein is CSVEGEGVGTDTQYF.